One sample yielded the 26 T cell receptor beta chains listed below, sequenced in a study of T cells in tuberculosis. TCRdb's table, derived via immunoSEQ multiplex PCR, lists solely in-frame clones and lacks some. The sample lists fewer than 40,000 clones, about 83% occurring once. The sample's time point: new active TB diagnosis, blood taken before or within 7 days of starting treatment. This material consisted of PBMCs, taken at tuberculosis diagnosis. These receptors originate from an adult with tuberculosis.

The chain has TRBV6-1 and TRBJ2-7, with D maybe TRBD1 (5 bases). The V gene lost 0 bases and the J gene lost 2 bases, with 11 bases spanning the gap. This CDR3 has 15 residues. Germline V gene lookup returns CDR1 MNHNS and CDR2 SASEGT. CDR3 loop: CASSEAQDGPYEQYF. The CDR3 DNA follows: TGTGCCAGCAGTGAAGCACAGGACGGGCCCTACGAGCAGTACTTC.

Concerning this clone itself: At one end the junction does not follow the germline gene, possibly because of a read error. The rearrangement joins TRBV7-3 to TRBJ1-1; D gene uncertain. The germline CDR1 and CDR2 sequences are SGHTA and FQGTGA. This CDR3 is built from 14 residues. The CDR3 sequence: CASSSFEVKTEAFF. CDR3 nucleotides: TGTGCCAGCAGCTCCTTCGAGGTGAAGACTGAAGCTTTCTTT.

A single count supports this clone. This chain connects TRBV11-2 to TRBJ2-4, with a possible D match to TRBD1 (5 bases). Germline values: CDR1 SGHAT, CDR2 FQNNGV. V lost 3 bases, J lost 0 bases, and 15 bases lay in between. This CDR3 is built from 17 residues. The CDR3 loop is CASSLLGAALAKNIQYF. The CDR3 DNA reads TGTGCCAGCAGCTTGTTAGGGGCAGCTCTAGCCAAAAACATTCAGTACTTC. Looking up the rest from reference TRBV11-2 and TRBJ2-4 gives the full variable domain: EAGVAQSPRYKIIEKRQSVAFWCNPISGHATLYWYQQILGQGPKLLIQFQNNGVVDDSQLPKDRFSAERLKGVDSTLKIQPAKLEDSAVYLCASSLLGAALAKNIQYFGAGTRLSVL.

The V gene is TRBV2, the J gene TRBJ1-2, with TRBD1 matching 7 bases. The junction had 9 bases not matched to a gene; V was cut back by 6 bases and J by 8 bases. Germline lookup yields CDR1 SNHLY and CDR2 FYNNEI. This CDR3 has 13 residues. The CDR3 sequence: CASRGAGGKGYTF. Written as DNA, the CDR3 is TGTGCCAGCAGGGGAGCAGGGGGAAAGGGCTACACCTTC.

J is TRBJ1-1 and V is TRBV28, with D uncertain. The CDR3 length is 14 residues. Germline V gene lookup returns CDR1 MDHEN and CDR2 SYDVKM. V was shortened by 1 base and J by 1 base, with 7 bases between the two germline ends. This chain's CDR3 is CASSLSDKNTEAFF. DNA for the CDR3: TGTGCCAGCAGTTTATCCGACAAGAACACTGAAGCTTTCTTT.

The chain joins TRBV7-8 to TRBJ2-5; 13 bases are a match to TRBD2. The assigned J gene may be wrong: the sequence end matches TRBJ2-7 better. The CDR3 consists of 18 residues. Germline CDR1 reads SGHVS; CDR2 reads FQNEAQ. The CDR3 DNA reads as TGTGCCAGCAGCGCCCGGACTAGCGGGGGACCAAGCTCCTACGAGCAGTACTTC. Its protein is CASSARTSGGPSSYEQYF.

This clone was seen only once. The chain joins TRBV2 to TRBJ2-3; 11 nucleotides align to TRBD2. CDR1 is SNHLY and CDR2 is FYNNEI in the germline V gene. The CDR3 is 15 residues long. The V and J ends lost 4 bases and 9 bases, in that order; junction bases with no gene match: 9. The CDR3 sequence is CASSVSGRAGRTQYF. CDR3 sequence (DNA): TGTGCCAGCAGTGTTAGCGGGAGGGCCGGGAGGACGCAGTATTTT.

J is TRBJ2-4 and V is TRBV7-8; 7 nucleotides match TRBD1. Losses at the gene ends were 3 bases for V and 2 bases for J; bases not matched to a gene: 7. Germline lookup yields CDR1 SGHVS and CDR2 FQNEAQ. CDR3 size: 16 residues. CDR3 protein: CASSLRQGSTKNIQYF. CDR3 nucleotides: TGTGCCAGCAGCTTGAGACAGGGTTCAACCAAAAACATTCAGTACTTC.

The chain couples TRBV12-5 to TRBJ2-7, with 7 nucleotides matching TRBD1. V shed 6 bases, J shed 2 bases, and the junction held 13 bases outside the gene matches. This CDR3 is 16 amino acids long. CDR1 is LGHNT, CDR2 FRNRAP, per germline. The CDR3, as DNA: TGTGCTAGTGGCCCCCTGGGAAGGGGGCGTACCTACGAGCAGTACTTC. As protein: CASGPLGRGRTYEQYF. The variable domain in full, with the rest retrieved from reference TRBV12-5 and TRBJ2-7, is DARVTQTPRHKVTEMGQEVTMRCQPILGHNTVFWYRQTMMQGLELLAYFRNRAPLDDSGMPKDRFSAEMPDATLATLKIQPSEPRDSAVYFCASGPLGRGRTYEQYFGPGTRLTVT.

The chain has TRBV6-5 and TRBJ2-1; tentative D call: TRBD2 (6 bases). Germline V lookup: CDR1 MNHEY, CDR2 SVGAGI. V was trimmed by 6 bases and J by 5 bases, leaving 8 bases between them. This CDR3 region has 12 residues. The CDR3 here is CASRGGDNEQFF. The CDR3 DNA is TGTGCCAGCAGGGGAGGAGACAATGAGCAGTTCTTC.

The J gene is TRBJ2-5, the V gene TRBV13; D is possibly TRBD1 (6 bases). Germline lookup yields CDR1 PRHDT and CDR2 FYEKMQ (reference sequence). The CDR3 consists of 13 residues. The ends were cut back, 3 bases at V and 4 bases at J, with 9 bases in the middle. Here the CDR3 DNA reads TGTGCCAGCAGCTTCTTCAGGGGAGAGACCCAGTACTTC. Translating it yields CASSFFRGETQYF.

The chain is built from TRBV28 and TRBJ2-5, with 8 bases that match TRBD1. This CDR3 comprises 14 residues. Germline loops: CDR1 MDHEN, CDR2 SYDVKM. After removal of 3 bases from V and 3 bases from J, the junction contained 3 bases not matched to a gene. This CDR3 is CASSLQGAEETQYF. The CDR3 DNA reads TGTGCCAGCAGTTTGCAGGGGGCAGAAGAGACCCAGTACTTC.

The rearrangement uses TRBV27 and TRBJ1-1; 8 positions match TRBD1. The CDR3 extends over 16 amino acids. CDR1 and CDR2 (germline): MNHEY, SMNVEV (reference sequence). J lost 4 bases, V lost 5 bases, and 12 bases had no gene match. CDR3 region: CASSPQITGGVTEAFF. The CDR3 nucleotides are TGTGCCAGCAGTCCCCAGATCACAGGGGGTGTCACTGAAGCTTTCTTT.

The chain is built from TRBV6-1 and TRBJ2-2; 7 bases are shared with TRBD1. V lost 6 bases, J lost 3 bases, and 7 bases stayed unmatched. The CDR3 length is 15 residues. From germline, CDR1 is MNHNS and CDR2 SASEGT. The CDR3 region has the DNA TGTGCCAGCAGGATCTCAGGGGGAGACACCGGGGAGCTGTTTTTT. Protein sequence: CASRISGGDTGELFF.

This chain joins TRBV28 and TRBJ1-1; no firm D call. V gave up 2 bases and J gave up 1 base, with 8 bases separating them. CDR3 length: 14 amino acids. The germline CDR1 and CDR2 sequences are MDHEN and SYDVKM. The CDR3 DNA reads as TGTGCCAGCAGTTTACCAACCAGGAACACTGAAGCTTTCTTT. This gives the protein CASSLPTRNTEAFF.

This chain connects TRBV7-3 to TRBJ1-1, with unresolved D. Between the trimmed V and J ends, which lost 6 bases and 2 bases, there was a span of 13 bases. Germline assignment: CDR1 SGHTA and CDR2 FQGTGA. The CDR3 is 14 residues long. The CDR3 nucleotides are TGTGCCAGCAGTCCCTCTACACTAAACACTGAAGCTTTCTTT. Amino acids: CASSPSTLNTEAFF.

The rearrangement uses TRBV11-2 and TRBJ2-1; D unclear. The V gene's germline CDR1 is SGHAT and CDR2 FQNNGV. V shed 3 bases and J shed 9 bases, with 9 bases lying between them. This CDR3 has 12 amino acids. The CDR3 DNA reads TGTGCCAGCAGCTTTAGTCAACTTGAGCAGTTCTTC. Residues: CASSFSQLEQFF. Full variable domain (remainder filled in from reference TRBV11-2 and TRBJ2-1): EAGVAQSPRYKIIEKRQSVAFWCNPISGHATLYWYQQILGQGPKLLIQFQNNGVVDDSQLPKDRFSAERLKGVDSTLKIQPAKLEDSAVYLCASSFSQLEQFFGPGTRLTVL.

The chain links TRBV30 to TRBJ1-2; weak D call: TRBD1 (6 bases). CDR1 is GTSNPN, CDR2 SVGIG, per germline (reference sequence). Trimming removed 2 bases at V and 1 base at J, with 8 bases between. The CDR3 has 13 residues. The CDR3 here is CAWSRTDNYGYTF. CDR3 coding DNA: TGTGCCTGGAGTCGGACAGATAACTATGGCTACACCTTC.

The chain has TRBV7-8 and TRBJ1-3; the match to TRBD1 covers 7 bases. This CDR3 region has 15 residues. After removal of 1 base from V and 3 bases from J, the junction contained 3 bases not matched to a gene. Germline CDR1 and CDR2: SGHVS and FQNEAQ. CDR3 in DNA: TGTGCCAGCAGCTTAGGGAGGGGGCTTGGAAACACCATATATTTT. This sequence encodes CASSLGRGLGNTIYF.

This clone was found once. The gene calls are TRBV5-1 and TRBJ2-1; D possibly corresponds to TRBD2 (6 bases). Germline V gene data show CDR1 as SGHRS and CDR2 as YFSETQ. Trimming stripped 7 bases from V and 6 bases from J, with 17 bases between. The CDR3 loop spans 14 amino acids. The CDR3 here is CASRTGGESNEQFF. DNA of the CDR3: TGCGCCAGCCGCACTGGCGGGGAGTCCAATGAGCAGTTCTTC.

The CDR3 protein is CASSGQGYSYEQYF. The CDR3 coding sequence is TGTGCCAGCAGTGGACAGGGGTACTCCTACGAGCAGTACTTC. This chain links TRBV2 with TRBJ2-7; 8 nucleotides align to TRBD1. Germline V gene lookup returns CDR1 SNHLY and CDR2 FYNNEI. The CDR3 runs to 14 residues. With 4 bases clipped from V and 0 bases from J, the junction kept 2 bases outside the gene matches.

The chain uses TRBV7-3 and TRBJ2-7; D possibly corresponds to TRBD1 (6 bases). Deletions cut 1 base from V and 9 bases from J, with 19 bases between. Germline assignment: CDR1 SGHTA and CDR2 FQGTGA. The CDR3 covers 15 residues. The CDR3 bases are TGTGCCAGCAGCTTAAGTGTCCAGGGGCCGGATTCGCAGTACTTC. Translating gives CASSLSVQGPDSQYF.

This clone appeared a single time. The chain is built from TRBV6-1 and TRBJ1-2, with 11 bases identical to TRBD1. The CDR3 is 15 residues long. The junction had 8 bases not matched to a gene; V was cut back by 4 bases and J by 7 bases. Germline V CDR1 and CDR2: MNHNS, SASEGT. CDR3 coding DNA: TGTGCCAGCAGTGCCCGGGACAGGGGGTCGAGTGGCTACACCTTC. It is translated as CASSARDRGSSGYTF.

The chain couples TRBV29-1 to TRBJ1-1, with D possibly matching TRBD1 (5 bases). The CDR3 loop spans 13 amino acids. V was shortened by 7 bases and J by 4 bases, with 16 bases between the two germline ends. Germline-derived CDR1 and CDR2 are SQVTM and ANQGSEA. The CDR3 DNA sequence: TGCAGCGCTGATAGGGGCTTAGGCACTGAAGCTTTCTTT. It codes for CSADRGLGTEAFF.

This rearrangement joins TRBV27 to TRBJ1-1, with TRBD1 matching over 9 bases. Per the germline V gene, CDR1 is MNHEY and CDR2 is SMNVEV (reference sequence). The CDR3 sequence is 15 residues long. V trimming: 5 bases; J trimming: 3 bases; junction bases outside the gene matches: 7. The CDR3: CASSPTGGRDTEAFF. The DNA of the CDR3 is TGTGCCAGCAGTCCGACAGGGGGTAGAGACACTGAAGCTTTCTTT.

The V and J genes are TRBV4-1 and TRBJ2-7, with 9 bases that match TRBD2. The CDR3 extends over 19 amino acids. The V and J ends lost 5 bases and 4 bases, in that order; junction bases with no gene match: 21. The germline CDR1 and CDR2 sequences are MGHRA and YSYEKL. Here the CDR3 reads CASSSPPSAGGLIHYEQYF. The CDR3 DNA sequence: TGCGCCAGCAGCTCCCCCCCCTCAGCGGGAGGACTCATCCATTACGAGCAGTACTTC.